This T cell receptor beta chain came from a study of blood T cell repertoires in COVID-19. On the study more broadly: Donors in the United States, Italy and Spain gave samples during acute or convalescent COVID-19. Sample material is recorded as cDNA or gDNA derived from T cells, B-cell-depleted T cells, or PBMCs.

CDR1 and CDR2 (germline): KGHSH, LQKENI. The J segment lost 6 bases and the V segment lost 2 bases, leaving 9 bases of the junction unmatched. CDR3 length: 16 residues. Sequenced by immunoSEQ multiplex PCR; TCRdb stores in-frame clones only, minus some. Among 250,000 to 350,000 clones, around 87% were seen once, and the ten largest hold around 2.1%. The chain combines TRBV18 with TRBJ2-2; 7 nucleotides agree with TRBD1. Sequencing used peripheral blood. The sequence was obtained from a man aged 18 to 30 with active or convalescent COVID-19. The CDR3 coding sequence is TGTGCCAGCTCACCAAATGAAGGGGGCGCCTCCGGGGAGCTGTTTTTT. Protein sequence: CASSPNEGGASGELFF.